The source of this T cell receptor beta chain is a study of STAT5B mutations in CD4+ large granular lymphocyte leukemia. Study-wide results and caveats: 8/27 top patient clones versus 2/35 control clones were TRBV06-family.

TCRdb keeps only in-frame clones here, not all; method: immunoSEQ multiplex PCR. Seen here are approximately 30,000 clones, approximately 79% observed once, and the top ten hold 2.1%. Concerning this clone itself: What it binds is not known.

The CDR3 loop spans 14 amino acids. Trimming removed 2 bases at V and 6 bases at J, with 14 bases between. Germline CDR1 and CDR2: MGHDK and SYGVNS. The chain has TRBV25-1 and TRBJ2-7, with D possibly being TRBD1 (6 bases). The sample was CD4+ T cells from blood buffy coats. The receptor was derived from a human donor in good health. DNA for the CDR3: TGTGCCAGCAGTGAACCCAGGGGACCTCCCGAGCAGTACTTC. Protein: CASSEPRGPPEQYF.